The clone carrying this T cell receptor beta chain has just a few counts. Its target is unknown. Both subsets, CD45RA+ naive and CD45RA-negative memory, were split from the CD4+ cells. The data are from a study of shared clonotypes between healthy human individuals. Study outcomes and limitations: Among donors, the sharing of clonotypes was expected to be influenced by sequencing depth. Sorted-subset samples were not fully sequenced, rarefaction indicated.

Authors' methods: ImmunoSEQ only sent back junction sequences with no quality scores, so filtering was done differently. Assay: immunoSEQ multiplex PCR; the TCRdb copy retains only in-frame clones and omits some. Clonal size and the V and J genes are those of that table, whereas D and trimming came from the DNA. The table includes some 660,000 clones, about three quarters detected once. The clonotype was recovered from a woman aged 25 to 45 in good health. Specimen: memory CD4+ T cells sorted from blood. Subset here: CD45RA-negative fraction.

This CDR3 reads CASSQRRGRGRGETQYF. CDR3 in DNA: TGTGCCAGCAGCCAGAGGAGGGGCAGGGGGCGCGGAGAGACCCAGTACTTC. The chain employs TRBV14 and TRBJ2-5, with TRBD1 matching over 8 bases. With 3 bases clipped from V and 4 bases from J, the junction kept 13 bases outside the gene matches. The CDR3 is made up of 17 amino acids. From germline, CDR1 is SGHDN and CDR2 FVKESK.